The subject of this entry is one T cell receptor beta chain. As yet, its antigen is unknown. This entry belongs to a study of shared clonotypes between healthy human individuals. Study-wide results and caveats: What naive subsets generally showed was a larger estimated richness than memory subsets showed. Clonotype sharing among donors, it was expected, would be affected by sequencing depth.

This table comes from immunoSEQ multiplex PCR, and its TCRdb copy is limited to in-frame clones, with some not included. The table lists about 2.4 million clones, approximately 94% of them singletons, with more than 0.35% in the top ten. Sequencing input: naive CD4+ T cells from PBMCs. Subset in this sample: CD45RA+ positively selected. The clonotype comes from a man younger than 30 in good health. Some clones in this sample may be carry-over from other donors' samples.

The CDR3 loop reads CAIRRDVSPGNYGYTF. The CDR3 region has the DNA TGCGCCATCAGGAGGGACGTCTCACCGGGCAACTATGGCTACACCTTC. The chain links TRBV4-1 to TRBJ1-2; D might be TRBD1 (5 bases). V shed 10 bases and J shed 2 bases, with 23 bases lying between them. The V gene's germline CDR1 is MGHRA and CDR2 YSYEKL. There are 16 residues in the CDR3.